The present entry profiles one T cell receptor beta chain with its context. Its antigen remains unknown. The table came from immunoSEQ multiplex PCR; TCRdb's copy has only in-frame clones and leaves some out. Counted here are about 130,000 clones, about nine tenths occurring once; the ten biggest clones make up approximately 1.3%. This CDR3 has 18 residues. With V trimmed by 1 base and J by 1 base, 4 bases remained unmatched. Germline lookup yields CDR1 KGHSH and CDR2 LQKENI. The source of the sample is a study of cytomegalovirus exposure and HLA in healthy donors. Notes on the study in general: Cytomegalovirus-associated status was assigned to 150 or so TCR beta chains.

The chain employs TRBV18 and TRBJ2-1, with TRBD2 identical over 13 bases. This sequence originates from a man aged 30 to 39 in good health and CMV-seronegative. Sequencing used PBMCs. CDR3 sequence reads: CASSPLTSGRGSYNEQFF. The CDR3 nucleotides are TGTGCCAGCTCACCACTTACTAGCGGGAGGGGGTCCTACAATGAGCAGTTCTTC.